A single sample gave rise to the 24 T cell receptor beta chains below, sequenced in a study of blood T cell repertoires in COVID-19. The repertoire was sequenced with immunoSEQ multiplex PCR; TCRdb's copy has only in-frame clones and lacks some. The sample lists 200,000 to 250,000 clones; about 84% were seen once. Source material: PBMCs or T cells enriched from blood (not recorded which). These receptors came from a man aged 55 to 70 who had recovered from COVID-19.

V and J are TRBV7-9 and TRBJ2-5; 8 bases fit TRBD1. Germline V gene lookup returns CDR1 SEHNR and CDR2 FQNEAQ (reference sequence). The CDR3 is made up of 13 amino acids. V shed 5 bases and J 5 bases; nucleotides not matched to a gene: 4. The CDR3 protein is CASSPRGPETQYF. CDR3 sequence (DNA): TGTGCCAGCAGCCCCAGGGGGCCTGAGACCCAGTACTTC. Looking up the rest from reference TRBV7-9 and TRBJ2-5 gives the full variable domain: DTGVSQNPRHKITKRGQNVTFRCDPISEHNRLYWYRQTLGQGPEFLTYFQNEAQLEKSRLLSDRFSAERPKGSFSTLEIQRTEQGDSAMYLCASSPRGPETQYFGPGTRLLVL.

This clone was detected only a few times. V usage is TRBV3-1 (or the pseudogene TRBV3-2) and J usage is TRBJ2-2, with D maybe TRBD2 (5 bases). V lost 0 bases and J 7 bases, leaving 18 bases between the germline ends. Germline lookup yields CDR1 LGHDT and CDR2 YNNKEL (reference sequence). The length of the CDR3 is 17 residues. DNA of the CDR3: TGTGCCAGCAGCCAAGAAGGTTGGCAGGAGGTGAGCGGGGAGCTGTTTTTT. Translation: CASSQEGWQEVSGELFF.

The CDR3, as DNA: TGTGCCAGCAGCCTCCGGGACAGGGGGCGGCACACTGAAGCTTTCTTT. Its protein product is CASSLRDRGRHTEAFF. The chain employs TRBV5-6 and TRBJ1-1; 12 positions match TRBD1. The ends lost 4 bases at V and 3 bases at J; junction bases unmatched: 7. The CDR3 runs 16 residues. Per germline, CDR1 SGHDT and CDR2 YYEEEE. The whole variable domain, remainder taken from reference TRBV5-6 and TRBJ1-1, is DAGVTQSPTHLIKTRGQQVTLRCSPKSGHDTVSWYQQALGQGPQFIFQYYEEEERQRGNFPDRFSGHQFPNYSSELNVNALLLGDSALYLCASSLRDRGRHTEAFFGQGTRLTVV.

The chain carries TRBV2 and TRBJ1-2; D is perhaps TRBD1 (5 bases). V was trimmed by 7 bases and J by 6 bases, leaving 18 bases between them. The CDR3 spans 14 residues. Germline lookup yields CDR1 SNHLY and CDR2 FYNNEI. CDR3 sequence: CASKTGRGGHGYTF. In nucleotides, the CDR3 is TGTGCCAGCAAAACTGGGAGGGGTGGGCATGGCTACACCTTC. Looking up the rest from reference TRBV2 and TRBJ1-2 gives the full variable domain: EPEVTQTPSHQVTQMGQEVILRCVPISNHLYFYWYRQILGQKVEFLVSFYNNEISEKSEIFDDQFSVERPDGSNFTLKIRSTKLEDSAMYFCASKTGRGGHGYTFGSGTRLTVV.

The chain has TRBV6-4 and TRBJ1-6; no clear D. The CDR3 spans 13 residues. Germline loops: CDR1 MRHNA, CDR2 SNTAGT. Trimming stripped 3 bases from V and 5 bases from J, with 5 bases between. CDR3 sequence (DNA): TGTGCCAGCAGTGAAAGCAATAATTCACCCCTCCACTTT. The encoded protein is CASSESNNSPLHF.

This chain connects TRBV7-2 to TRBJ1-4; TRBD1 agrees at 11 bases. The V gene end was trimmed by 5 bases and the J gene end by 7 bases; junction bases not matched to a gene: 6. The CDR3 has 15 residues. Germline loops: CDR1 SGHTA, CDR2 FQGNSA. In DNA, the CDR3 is TGTGCCAGCAGCCCGGGGACAGGGGGAGGTGAAAAACTGTTTTTT. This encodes CASSPGTGGGEKLFF.

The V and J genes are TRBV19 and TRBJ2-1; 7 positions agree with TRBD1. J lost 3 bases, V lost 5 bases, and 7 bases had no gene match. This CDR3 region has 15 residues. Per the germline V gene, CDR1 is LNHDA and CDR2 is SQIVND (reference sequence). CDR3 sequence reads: CASSPTGEGYNEQFF. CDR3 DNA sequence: TGTGCCAGTAGTCCCACAGGGGAAGGCTACAATGAGCAGTTCTTC.

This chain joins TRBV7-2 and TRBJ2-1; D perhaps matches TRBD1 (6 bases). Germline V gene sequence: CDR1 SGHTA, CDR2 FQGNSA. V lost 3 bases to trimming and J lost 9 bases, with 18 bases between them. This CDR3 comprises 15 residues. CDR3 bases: TGTGCCAGCAGCTTTAGGTCAGGGGATCTTTCTGAGCAGTTCTTC. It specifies CASSFRSGDLSEQFF.

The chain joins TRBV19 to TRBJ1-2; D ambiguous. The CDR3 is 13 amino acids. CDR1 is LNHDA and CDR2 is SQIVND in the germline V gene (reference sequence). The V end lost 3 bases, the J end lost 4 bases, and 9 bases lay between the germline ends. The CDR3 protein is CASSILNSYGYTF. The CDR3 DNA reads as TGTGCCAGTAGTATCCTTAACTCCTATGGCTACACCTTC. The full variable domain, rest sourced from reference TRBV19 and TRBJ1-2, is DGGITQSPKYLFRKEGQNVTLSCEQNLNHDAMYWYRQDPGQGLRLIYYSQIVNDFQKGDIAEGYSVSREKKESFPLTVTSAQKNPTAFYLCASSILNSYGYTFGSGTRLTVV.

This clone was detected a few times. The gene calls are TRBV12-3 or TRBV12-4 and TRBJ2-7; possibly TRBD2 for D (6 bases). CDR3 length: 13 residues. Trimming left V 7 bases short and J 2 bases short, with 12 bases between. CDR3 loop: CASTRWGAYEQYF. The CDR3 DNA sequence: TGTGCCAGCACCCGATGGGGGGCCTACGAGCAGTACTTC.

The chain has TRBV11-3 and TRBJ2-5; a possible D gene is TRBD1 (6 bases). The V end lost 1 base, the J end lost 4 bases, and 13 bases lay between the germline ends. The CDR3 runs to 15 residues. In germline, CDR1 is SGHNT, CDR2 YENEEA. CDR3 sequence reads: CASSLVSGAPETQYF. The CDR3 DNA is TGTGCCAGCAGCTTAGTGTCAGGGGCACCAGAGACCCAGTACTTC.

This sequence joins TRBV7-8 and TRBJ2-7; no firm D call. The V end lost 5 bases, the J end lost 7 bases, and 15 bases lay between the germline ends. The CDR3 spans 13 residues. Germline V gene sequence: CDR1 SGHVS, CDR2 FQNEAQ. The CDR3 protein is CASSLGPGWEQYF. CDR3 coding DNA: TGTGCCAGCAGCCTCGGTCCCGGGTGGGAGCAGTACTTC.

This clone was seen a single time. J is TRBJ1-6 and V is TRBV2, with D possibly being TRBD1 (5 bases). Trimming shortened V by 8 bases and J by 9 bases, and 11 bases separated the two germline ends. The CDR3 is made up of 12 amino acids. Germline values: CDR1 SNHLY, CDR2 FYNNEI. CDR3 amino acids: CASQGSGSPLHF. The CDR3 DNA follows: TGTGCCAGCCAGGGATCCGGTTCACCCCTCCACTTT.

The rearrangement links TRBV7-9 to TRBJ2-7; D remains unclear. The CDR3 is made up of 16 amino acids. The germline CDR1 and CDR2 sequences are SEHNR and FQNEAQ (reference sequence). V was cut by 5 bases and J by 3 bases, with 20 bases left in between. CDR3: CASSPPSGGRGYEQYF. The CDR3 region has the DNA TGTGCCAGCAGCCCCCCGTCTGGCGGAAGAGGCTACGAGCAGTACTTC.

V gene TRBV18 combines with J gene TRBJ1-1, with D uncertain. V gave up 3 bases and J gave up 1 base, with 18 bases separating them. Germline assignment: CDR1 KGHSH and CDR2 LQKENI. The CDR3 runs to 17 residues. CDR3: CASSPLPLTGSNTEAFF. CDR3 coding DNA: TGTGCCAGCTCACCGCTACCCCTTACGGGATCGAACACTGAAGCTTTCTTT.

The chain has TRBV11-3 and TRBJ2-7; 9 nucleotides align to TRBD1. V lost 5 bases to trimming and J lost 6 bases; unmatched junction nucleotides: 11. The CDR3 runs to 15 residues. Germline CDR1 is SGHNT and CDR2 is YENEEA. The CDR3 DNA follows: TGTGCCAGCAGCCGGGGACAGGGAGTTGTGGGCGAGCAGTACTTC. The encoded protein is CASSRGQGVVGEQYF.

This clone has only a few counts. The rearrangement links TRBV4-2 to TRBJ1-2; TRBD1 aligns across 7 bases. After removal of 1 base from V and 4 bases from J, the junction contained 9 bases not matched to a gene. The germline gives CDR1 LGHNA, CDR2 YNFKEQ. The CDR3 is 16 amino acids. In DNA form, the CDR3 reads TGTGCCAGCAGCCAAGTTATGGAGGGGGCTGTCTATGGCTACACCTTC. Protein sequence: CASSQVMEGAVYGYTF.

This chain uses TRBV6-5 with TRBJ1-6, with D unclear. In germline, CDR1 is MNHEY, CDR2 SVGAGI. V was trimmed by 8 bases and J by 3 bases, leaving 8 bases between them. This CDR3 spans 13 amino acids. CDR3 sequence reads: CASGLSYNSPLHF. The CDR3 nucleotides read TGTGCCAGCGGTTTGAGCTATAATTCACCCCTCCACTTT.

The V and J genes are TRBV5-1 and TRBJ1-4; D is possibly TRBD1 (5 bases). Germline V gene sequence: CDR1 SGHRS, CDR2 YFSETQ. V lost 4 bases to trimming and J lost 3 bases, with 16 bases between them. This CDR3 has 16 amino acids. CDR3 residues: CASSLDATGANEKLFF. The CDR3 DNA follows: TGCGCCAGCAGCCTCGATGCTACGGGGGCTAATGAAAAACTGTTTTTT.

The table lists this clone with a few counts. The CDR3 nucleotides read TGTGCCAGCTCACCAGGGGGGTCCCTCAATGAGCAGTTCTTC. It specifies CASSPGGSLNEQFF. This chain uses TRBV18 with TRBJ2-1, with D maybe TRBD2 (6 bases). Trimming stripped 2 bases from V and 6 bases from J, with 11 bases between. The CDR3 is made up of 14 amino acids. CDR1 is KGHSH and CDR2 is LQKENI in the germline V gene. Full variable domain (outside the CDR3, taken from reference TRBV18 and TRBJ2-1): NAGVMQNPRHLVRRRGQEARLRCSPMKGHSHVYWYRQLPEEGLKFMVYLQKENIIDESGMPKERFSAEFPKEGPSILRIQQVVRGDSAAYFCASSPGGSLNEQFFGPGTRLTVL.

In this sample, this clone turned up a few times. CDR3 region: CASSLSTAITPNYGYTF. The CDR3 DNA reads as TGTGCCAGCAGCTTGTCGACAGCCATTACCCCTAACTATGGCTACACCTTC. V usage is TRBV5-4 and J usage is TRBJ1-2, with a weak D call TRBD1 (5 bases). V shed 1 base and J shed 0 bases, with 16 bases lying between them. The CDR3 sequence is 17 residues long. Germline CDR1 is SGHNT and CDR2 is YYREEE (reference sequence).

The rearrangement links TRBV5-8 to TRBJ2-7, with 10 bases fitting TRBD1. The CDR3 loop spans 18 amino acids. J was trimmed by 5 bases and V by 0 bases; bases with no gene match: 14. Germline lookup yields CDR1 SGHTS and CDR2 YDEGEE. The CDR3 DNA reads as TGTGCCAGCAGCTTGGTTGTCGTGGTCGGGACAGGGGCCCACGAGCAGTACTTC. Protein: CASSLVVVVGTGAHEQYF. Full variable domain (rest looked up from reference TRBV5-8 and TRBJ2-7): EAGVTQSPTHLIKTRGQQATLRCSPISGHTSVYWYQQALGLGLQFLLWYDEGEERNRGNFPPRFSGRQFPNYSSELNVNALELEDSALYLCASSLVVVVGTGAHEQYFGPGTRLTVT.

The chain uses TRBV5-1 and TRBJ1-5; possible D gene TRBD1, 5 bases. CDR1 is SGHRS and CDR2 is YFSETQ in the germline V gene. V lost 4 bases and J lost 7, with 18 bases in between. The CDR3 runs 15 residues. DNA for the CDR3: TGCGCCAGCAGCCTTGGCGGGGCCATCGGGCAGCCCCAGCATTTT. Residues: CASSLGGAIGQPQHF.

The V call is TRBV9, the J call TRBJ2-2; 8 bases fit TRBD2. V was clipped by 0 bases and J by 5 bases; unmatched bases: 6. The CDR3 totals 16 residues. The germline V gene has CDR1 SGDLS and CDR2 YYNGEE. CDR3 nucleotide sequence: TGTGCCAGCAGCGTAGCGGGGATAGCGGGGACCGGGGAGCTGTTTTTT. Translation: CASSVAGIAGTGELFF.